A selection of T cell receptor beta chains follows, all from one sample in a study of blood T cell repertoires in COVID-19. The protocol was immunoSEQ multiplex PCR, while the TCRdb copy is restricted to in-frame clones and leaves out a portion. Among approximately 11,000 clones listed, 75% to 90% were seen once. Material: peripheral blood. These receptors were collected from a man in his 70s with active COVID-19. Each CDR3 is given with its conserved first and last residue. The D gene is left open where the match is weak. A clone size is listed for some rows: how often the clone was seen (once, few, many), or a class if it is expanded.

d_gene	abundance	v_gene	j_gene	CDR3nt	CDR3aa
NA	NA	TRBV7-2	TRBJ1-2	TGTGCCAGCAGCTTAACAGGAGCTAACTATGGCTACACCTTC	CASSLTGANYGYTF
NA	NA	TRBV5-1	TRBJ2-7	TGCGCCAGCAACTTGGGGCGGGCCACACCCTACGAGCAGTACTTC	CASNLGRATPYEQYF
TRBD1	NA	TRBV24-1	TRBJ1-1	TGTGCCACCAGTGATTCGGGAGGGGGCGCGTGGACTGAAGCTTTCTTT	CATSDSGGGAWTEAFF
NA	NA	TRBV11-2	TRBJ2-1	TGTGCCAGCAGCTTAGGAACCCAGGGGAGAGCTAACAATGAGCAGTTCTTC	CASSLGTQGRANNEQFF
TRBD1	NA	TRBV6-6	TRBJ1-4	TGTGCCAGCAGTTACGGGGGGACAGGGTTTGAAAAACTGTTTTTT	CASSYGGTGFEKLFF
NA	NA	TRBV19	TRBJ2-7	TGTGCCAGTAGTACCGGGATAGGGTGGAGGGCTTACGAGCAGTACTTC	CASSTGIGWRAYEQYF
NA	NA	TRBV5-1	TRBJ1-2	TGCGCCAGCAGCTTGACCTGGGGCCCGAACTATGGCTACACCTTC	CASSLTWGPNYGYTF
TRBD1	medium-sized	TRBV2	TRBJ2-1	TGTGCCAGCAGGGTAGGGACAGGGGCAAGCAATGAGCAGTTCTTC	CASRVGTGASNEQFF
NA	NA	TRBV18	TRBJ2-2	TGTGCCAGCTCACCTACTGCAATGAACACCGGGGAGCTGTTTTTT	CASSPTAMNTGELFF
NA	NA	TRBV5-1	TRBJ2-1	TGCGCCAGCAGCTTGGTCCCGGGGGATGAAAATGAGCAGTTCTTC	CASSLVPGDENEQFF
TRBD1	once	TRBV2	TRBJ2-7	TGTGCCAGCAGCGGGGACAGGGTCACCTACGAGCAGTACTTC	CASSGDRVTYEQYF
NA	NA	TRBV7-3	TRBJ2-1	TGTGCCAGCAGCTTTAGCGCGGGGCTCTACGATGAGCAGTTCTTC	CASSFSAGLYDEQFF
TRBD1	NA	TRBV2	TRBJ1-4	TGTGCCAGCAGGCCGGGGAGGACAGGGACCAACAAACTGTTTTTT	CASRPGRTGTNKLFF
NA	medium-sized	TRBV25-1	TRBJ1-3	TGTGCCAGCAGCCCGAGTGGAAACACCATATATTTT	CASSPSGNTIYF
TRBD2	NA	TRBV29-1	TRBJ2-1	TGCAGCGCTTTAGCGGGGGGTAGTAATGAGCAGTTCTTC	CSALAGGSNEQFF
TRBD2	NA	TRBV6-2/TRBV6-3	TRBJ2-1	TGTGCCAGCAGTTACTCAAGCGGGGGGCCGGTAAATGAGCAGTTCTTC	CASSYSSGGPVNEQFF
TRBD2	NA	TRBV9	TRBJ2-3	TGTGCCAGCAGCGAGACTAGCGGGGGAGTAGATACGCAGTATTTT	CASSETSGGVDTQYF
NA	NA	TRBV10-3	TRBJ2-1	TGTGCCATCAGTGAACGGTACAATGAGCAGTTCTTC	CAISERYNEQFF
NA	NA	TRBV28	TRBJ1-5	TGTGCCAGCAGTTTGGGAGGGACGAATCAGCCCCAGCATTTT	CASSLGGTNQPQHF
NA	NA	TRBV6-5	TRBJ2-7	TGTGCCAGCAGTTACGGGGGGGCGGTTTACGAGCAGTACTTC	CASSYGGAVYEQYF
NA	once	TRBV5-4	TRBJ2-7	TGTGCCAGCAGCTTGCAGGGGGGAGGTTACGAGCAGTACTTC	CASSLQGGGYEQYF
NA	NA	TRBV6-6	TRBJ1-3	TGTGCCAGCAGTTACGACAACTCTGGAAACACCATATATTTT	CASSYDNSGNTIYF
NA	once	TRBV18	TRBJ1-3	TGTGCCAGCTCACCCGTGAGGGTCCTCGGTGTTGGCATATATTTT	CASSPVRVLGVGIYF
TRBD2	NA	TRBV7-9	TRBJ2-1	TGTGCCAGCAGTTCCGGACTAGCGGGTTTCTCCTACAATGAGCAGTTCTTC	CASSSGLAGFSYNEQFF
TRBD2	NA	TRBV27	TRBJ2-1	TGTGCCAGCAGTTGGCTAGCGGGGGGGCGGGAGCAGTTCTTC	CASSWLAGGREQFF
TRBD1	few	TRBV18	TRBJ1-1	TGTGCCAGCTCACCCACGGGACAGGGTTTCGCTGAAGCTTTCTTT	CASSPTGQGFAEAFF
NA	once	TRBV4-3	TRBJ2-1	TGCGCCAGCAGGTGGGGGGAAACCTACAATGAGCAGTTCTTC	CASRWGETYNEQFF
TRBD2	NA	TRBV5-8	TRBJ2-5	TGTGCCAGCAGCCCGACCAGATCTAGCGGGGGTGGCGAGACCCAGTACTTC	CASSPTRSSGGGETQYF
NA	NA	TRBV7-9	TRBJ2-3	TGTGCCACCGAGGTCCTCACAGATACGCAGTATTTT	CATEVLTDTQYF
TRBD2	few	TRBV19	TRBJ2-1	TGTGCCAGTAGTCTTCCGGGACTAGCGGCCAACAATGAGCAGTTCTTC	CASSLPGLAANNEQFF
TRBD1	NA	TRBV7-3	TRBJ1-6	TGTGCCAGCAGGACTTCGGGACAGAGTAATTCACCCCTCCACTTT	CASRTSGQSNSPLHF
NA	NA	TRBV6-1	TRBJ2-1	TGTGCCAGCAGTGAAGACCGGACGGCGGGGAATGAGCAGTTCTTC	CASSEDRTAGNEQFF